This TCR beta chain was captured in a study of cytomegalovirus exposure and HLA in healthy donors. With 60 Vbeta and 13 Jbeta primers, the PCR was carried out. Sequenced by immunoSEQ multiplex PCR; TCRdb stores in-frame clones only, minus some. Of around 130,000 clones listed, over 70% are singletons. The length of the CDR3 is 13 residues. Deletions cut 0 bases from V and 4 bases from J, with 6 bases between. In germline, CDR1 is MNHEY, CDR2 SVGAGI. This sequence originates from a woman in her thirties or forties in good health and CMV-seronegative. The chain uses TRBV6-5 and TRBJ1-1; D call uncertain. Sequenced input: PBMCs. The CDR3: CASSYSQVTEAFF. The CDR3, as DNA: TGTGCCAGCAGTTACTCTCAGGTCACTGAAGCTTTCTTT.